This is a list of T cell receptor beta chains from one sample in a study of blood T cells in healthy people across ages. TCRdb used MiXCR to reprocess the 5' RACE reads, holding one entry per CDR3 protein. The sample lists hundreds of thousands of distinct CDR3 sequences, about 28% occurring once. Sequencing input: blood. These receptors were collected from a woman of 80 years or more in good health. Each CDR3 is given with its conserved first and last residue. Fields, in order: V gene, J gene, D gene, CDR3 length, clone size, CDR3 protein, CDR3 DNA. The D gene is left open where the match is weak. Clone size is given for some rows only: seen once, a few or many times, or a class if the clone is expanded.

TRBV4-3	TRBJ2-2	NA	13	NA	CASSALGTGELFF	TGCGCCAGCAGCGCCTTGGGGACCGGGGAGCTGTTTTTT
TRBV6-2/TRBV6-3	TRBJ2-5	NA	16	many	CASSYRRGGLQETQYF	TGTGCCAGCAGTTACCGTCGAGGTGGGCTCCAGGAGACCCAGTACTTC
TRBV11-2	TRBJ2-1	NA	13	many	CASSSYRVNEQFF	TGTGCCAGCAGCTCTTACAGGGTCAATGAGCAGTTCTTC
TRBV6-6	TRBJ2-1	NA	17	many	CASSYSPPVAADNEQFF	TGTGCCAGCAGTTACTCCCCCCCGGTAGCGGCTGACAATGAGCAGTTCTTC
TRBV19	TRBJ2-7	TRBD1	16	NA	CASSKTGTGSSYEQYF	TGTGCCAGTAGTAAGACCGGGACAGGCAGCTCCTACGAGCAGTACTTC
TRBV29-1	TRBJ1-2	TRBD1	11	NA	CSGSTGAGYTF	TGCAGCGGCTCGACAGGGGCCGGCTACACCTTC
TRBV25-1	TRBJ1-2	NA	16	few	CASSEALGQRVGGYTF	TGTGCCAGCAGTGAGGCCCTAGGGCAGCGCGTTGGGGGCTACACCTTC
TRBV6-5	TRBJ1-2	NA	14	many	CASTQTGSFYGYTF	TGTGCCAGCACCCAAACAGGCAGCTTCTATGGCTACACCTTC
TRBV7-9	TRBJ1-2	NA	12	many	CASTAQGYGYTF	TGTGCCAGCACCGCACAGGGTTACGGCTACACCTTC
TRBV9	TRBJ2-4	TRBD1	15	many	CASSVGDRIINIQYF	TGTGCCAGCAGCGTAGGGGACAGGATAATAAACATTCAGTACTTC
TRBV4-2	TRBJ2-7	NA	14	NA	CASSQDPGGEVQYF	TGTGCCAGCAGCCAAGATCCTGGCGGGGAAGTCCAGTACTTC
TRBV29-1	TRBJ1-1	NA	11	many	CSVKQATEAFF	TGCAGCGTCAAACAGGCTACTGAAGCTTTCTTT
TRBV10-3	TRBJ1-1	NA	14	once	CAISVGKRNTEAFF	TGTGCCATCAGTGTGGGGAAGAGGAACACTGAAGCTTTCTTT
TRBV13	TRBJ2-3	NA	16	many	CASSLVGTASTDTQYF	TGTGCCAGCAGCTTAGTGGGGACGGCTAGCACAGATACGCAGTATTTT
TRBV12-3/TRBV12-4	TRBJ1-2	NA	13	many	CASSRTVNYGYTF	TGTGCCAGCAGTCGAACAGTTAACTATGGCTACACCTTC
TRBV12-3/TRBV12-4	TRBJ2-1	TRBD1	14	many	CASLLRQGHNEQFF	TGTGCCAGTTTACTTAGACAGGGCCACAATGAGCAGTTCTTC
TRBV27	TRBJ1-2	TRBD1	15	NA	CANARRAGGRNGYTF	TGTGCCAACGCCCGACGGGCAGGGGGAAGAAATGGCTACACCTTC
TRBV6-5	TRBJ2-1	TRBD2	16	NA	CASSSLFSGGNNEQFF	TGCGCCAGCAGTTCTCTGTTTAGCGGGGGGAACAATGAGCAGTTCTTC
TRBV6-2/TRBV6-3	TRBJ2-7	TRBD1	16	many	CASRNPGQGARYEQYF	TGTGCCAGCAGGAACCCCGGACAGGGGGCAAGGTACGAGCAGTACTTC
TRBV20-1	TRBJ2-6	NA	18	many	CSARFPPSDPSKANVLTF	TGCAGTGCTAGGTTCCCCCCCTCAGACCCAAGCAAGGCCAACGTCCTGACTTTC
TRBV10-1	TRBJ2-1	TRBD1	15	many	CASSETGAVNNEQFF	TGCGCCAGCAGTGAGACAGGGGCTGTTAACAATGAGCAGTTCTTC
TRBV3-1	TRBJ2-1	TRBD2	14	many	CASSQGNAGGEQFF	TGTGCCAGCAGCCAAGGGAACGCGGGGGGTGAGCAGTTCTTC
TRBV6-5	TRBJ1-4	NA	14	many	CASRGVATNEKLFF	TGTGCCAGCAGGGGGGTGGCCACTAATGAAAAACTGTTTTTT
TRBV7-9	TRBJ1-1	NA	17	few	CASSLPGQPQRNTEAFF	TGTGCCAGCAGCTTACCGGGACAACCGCAGCGGAACACTGAAGCTTTCTTT
TRBV29-1	TRBJ2-4	TRBD1	12	many	CSGGTGENIQYF	TGCAGCGGGGGGACAGGCGAAAACATTCAGTACTTC
TRBV12-3/TRBV12-4	TRBJ2-7	TRBD1	15	NA	CASSGDRGASNEQYF	TGTGCCAGCAGTGGGGACAGGGGTGCGAGCAATGAGCAGTACTTC
TRBV9	TRBJ2-7	TRBD1	14	NA	CASSGGDRLYEQYF	TGTGCCAGCAGCGGGGGGGACAGGTTATACGAGCAGTACTTC
TRBV11-2	TRBJ1-2	NA	14	few	CASSPGPAGYGYTF	TGTGCCAGCAGCCCAGGACCAGCGGGCTATGGCTACACCTTC
TRBV18	TRBJ2-1	TRBD2	15	few	CASSPGLGVRNEQFF	TGTGCCAGCTCACCGGGACTAGGGGTTCGGAATGAGCAGTTCTTC
TRBV6-5	TRBJ1-2	TRBD1	15	many	CASSIRFGQGVGYTF	TGTGCCAGCAGTATCCGATTCGGACAGGGTGTCGGCTACACCTTC
TRBV3-1	TRBJ2-5	NA	12	NA	CAEAGDGETQYF	TGTGCTGAGGCAGGAGACGGCGAGACCCAGTACTTC
TRBV6-5	TRBJ2-3	NA	15	many	CASSYFRGEADTQYF	TGTGCCAGCAGTTACTTTAGAGGGGAGGCAGATACGCAGTATTTT
TRBV5-1	TRBJ1-1	NA	14	few	CASSLAGGHTEAFF	TGCGCCAGCAGCTTGGCCGGGGGACACACTGAAGCTTTCTTT
TRBV9	TRBJ2-1	NA	15	many	CASSGAVAVSNEQFF	TGTGCCAGCAGCGGCGCTGTAGCGGTAAGCAATGAGCAGTTCTTC
TRBV2	TRBJ1-5	TRBD1	15	few	CASSGDRVSNQPQHF	TGTGCCAGCAGTGGCGACAGGGTTAGCAATCAGCCCCAGCATTTT
TRBV7-2	TRBJ1-2	NA	14	many	CASSSLGGNYGYTF	TGTGCCAGCAGCTCATTGGGAGGGAACTATGGCTACACCTTC
TRBV19	TRBJ2-4	TRBD1	19	NA	CASSIGGQAWVGAKNIQYF	TGTGCCAGTAGTATCGGGGGACAGGCGTGGGTTGGAGCCAAAAACATTCAGTACTTC
TRBV29-1	TRBJ1-1	NA	11	NA	CSVEGGTEAFF	TGCAGCGTTGAAGGGGGGACTGAAGCTTTCTTT
TRBV28	TRBJ2-5	NA	13	many	CASSSPPPAAQYF	TGTGCCAGCAGTTCTCCCCCCCCAGCGGCCCAGTACTTC
TRBV5-4	TRBJ2-5	TRBD1	17	NA	CASSLWGQARYQETQYF	TGTGCCAGCAGCTTGTGGGGACAGGCCCGCTACCAAGAGACCCAGTACTTC
TRBV20-1	TRBJ2-7	NA	14	NA	CSAPGPRAYYEQYF	TGCAGTGCCCCCGGGCCCCGGGCTTACTACGAGCAGTACTTC
TRBV11-2	TRBJ1-1	NA	14	few	CASSLGARNTEAFF	TGTGCCAGCAGCTTAGGGGCTCGGAACACTGAAGCTTTCTTT